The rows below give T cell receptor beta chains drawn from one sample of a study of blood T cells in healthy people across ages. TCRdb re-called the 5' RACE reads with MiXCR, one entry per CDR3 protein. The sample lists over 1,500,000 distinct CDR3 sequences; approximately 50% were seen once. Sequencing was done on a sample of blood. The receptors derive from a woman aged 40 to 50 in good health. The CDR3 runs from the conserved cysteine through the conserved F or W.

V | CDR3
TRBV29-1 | CSVDGVGASGLGGELFF
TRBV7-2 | CASSPDRGPSGYTF
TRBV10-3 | CAISQDSTDTQYF
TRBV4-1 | CASSQDTLYEQYF
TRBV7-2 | CASSPAPGGGNNEQFF
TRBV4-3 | CASSPAGVDEQFF
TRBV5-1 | CASSFDGAANYGYTF
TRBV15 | CATSRDLGAGFYEQYF
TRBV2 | CASSEEEGAQETQYF
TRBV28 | CASSSADRGVSRGTQYF
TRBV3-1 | CASSPRRQNYGYTF
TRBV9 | CASSFNSGEQFF
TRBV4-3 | CASSQAGIGGFKDGYTF
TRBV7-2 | CASSLEVYEQYF
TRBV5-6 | CASSRTPGNYEQFF
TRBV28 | CASSLLTSGIHNEQFF
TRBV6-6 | CASVTGAYNEQFF
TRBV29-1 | CSVDRERTYEQYF
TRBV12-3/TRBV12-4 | CASSLAGGALQETQYF
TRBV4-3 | CAGSPRGPSGGSSYNEQFF
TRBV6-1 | CASSELPGQGDSDTQYF
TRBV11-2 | CASSLGQGITEAFF
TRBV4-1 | CTSSQGLAGGAYEQYF
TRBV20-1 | CSAGGRRTEAFF
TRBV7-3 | CASSLGETGRAFF
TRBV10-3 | CAIRRDRGLGVANYGYTF
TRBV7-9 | CASSFLQGTYEQYF
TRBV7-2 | CASSFQRGWRNIQYF
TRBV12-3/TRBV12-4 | CASTKATYNEQFF
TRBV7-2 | CASSLKRSATGELFF
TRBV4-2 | CASSQDEAGHSYEQYF
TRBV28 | CASSSPGLAGGITDTQYF